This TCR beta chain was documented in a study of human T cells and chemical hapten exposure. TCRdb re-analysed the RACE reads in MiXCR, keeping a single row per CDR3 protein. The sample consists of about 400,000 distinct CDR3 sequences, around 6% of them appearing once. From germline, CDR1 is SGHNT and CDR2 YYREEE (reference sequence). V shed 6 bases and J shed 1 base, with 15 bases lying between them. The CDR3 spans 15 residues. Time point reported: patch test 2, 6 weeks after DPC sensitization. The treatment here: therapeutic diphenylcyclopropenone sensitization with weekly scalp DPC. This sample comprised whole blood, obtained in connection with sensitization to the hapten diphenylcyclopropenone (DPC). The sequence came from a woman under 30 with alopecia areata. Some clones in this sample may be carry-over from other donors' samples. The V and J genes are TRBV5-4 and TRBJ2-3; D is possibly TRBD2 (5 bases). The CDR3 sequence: CASTLSTRGTDTQYF. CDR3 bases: TGTGCCAGCACCCTAAGTACGAGGGGCACAGATACGCAGTATTTT.